The 24 T cell receptor beta chains reported below all come from one sample, sequenced in a study of T cells after yellow fever vaccination. TCRdb ran MiXCR on the 5' RACE reads and lists one entry per CDR3 protein. The sample records around 250,000 distinct CDR3 sequences, about 7% being singletons. The sample consisted of CD4+ T cells sorted from PBMCs, taken 15 days after the yellow fever booster vaccination. The receptors originated from a man between 25 and 39 years old who received the YFV17D yellow fever vaccine.

This clonotype was recorded a few times. V and J are TRBV3-1 and TRBJ2-3, with a weak D call TRBD2 (5 bases). The CDR3 length is 17 residues. With 0 bases removed from V and 2 bases from J, the gap between germline ends came to 15 bases. Germline loops: CDR1 LGHDT, CDR2 YNNKEL (reference sequence). The CDR3 coding sequence is TGTGCCAGCAGCCAAGACTGGGCGGGTGAGATCACAGATACGCAGTATTTT. Amino acids: CASSQDWAGEITDTQYF.

Remarks on this clonotype: A single base separates this from a much larger clone, so it may be a read error. This chain connects TRBV7-8 to TRBJ2-7; 10 bases map to TRBD1. Germline-derived CDR1 and CDR2 are SGHVS and FQNEAQ. CDR3 length: 14 amino acids. CDR3 sequence: CVSSLRTGGGEQYF. The CDR3 DNA sequence: TGTGTCAGCAGCTTGCGGACAGGGGGTGGCGAGCAGTACTTC.

There are a few counts of this clonotype. The chain employs TRBV12-3 or TRBV12-4 and TRBJ2-6; perhaps TRBD1 as D (6 bases). Trimming shortened V by 6 bases and J by 1 base, and 10 bases separated the two germline ends. The CDR3 extends over 15 amino acids. The CDR3, as DNA: TGTGCCAGCAGACCCGACAGGTCTGGGGCCAACGTCCTGACTTTC. Translated: CASRPDRSGANVLTF.

The rearrangement links TRBV20-1 to TRBJ2-7, with 8 bases that match TRBD2. This CDR3 spans 14 amino acids. Germline V gene lookup returns CDR1 DFQATT and CDR2 SNEGSKA (reference sequence). V gave up 4 bases and J gave up 6 bases; unmatched junction bases: 11. CDR3 in amino acids: CSAMMGTSPIEQYF. The CDR3, as DNA: TGCAGTGCTATGATGGGGACTAGTCCCATCGAGCAGTACTTC.

Only a few counts were recorded for this clonotype. The chain couples TRBV27 to TRBJ2-1; a possible D gene is TRBD2 (5 bases). Germline loops: CDR1 MNHEY, CDR2 SMNVEV (reference sequence). The V and J ends lost 7 bases and 2 bases respectively, with 6 bases between them. This CDR3 spans 12 amino acids. As DNA, the CDR3 is TGTGCCAGCAATAGCGCCTACAATGAGCAGTTCTTC. Translation: CASNSAYNEQFF.

This clonotype came up many times. This chain uses TRBV12-3 or TRBV12-4 with TRBJ2-5; D perhaps matches TRBD1 (5 bases). This CDR3 has 14 residues. Trimming removed 6 bases at V and 9 bases at J, with 20 bases between. For the CDR3, the DNA is TGTGCCAGCAGACCACCCGGACCTGAAGGGGCCCAGTACTTC. It yields the protein CASRPPGPEGAQYF.

This clonotype was seen more than once but under ten times. This chain links TRBV5-1 with TRBJ2-1; a weak D match, TRBD2 (5 bases). Trimming took 0 bases from V and 6 from J, leaving 7 bases between them. The germline gives CDR1 SGHRS, CDR2 YFSETQ. CDR3 length: 13 residues. The CDR3 nucleotides read TGCGCCAGCAGCTTGGTCGGGATCAATGAGCAGTTCTTC. Translated, it gives CASSLVGINEQFF.

This clonotype showed up many times. The chain's CDR3 is CSVYQGGMYEQYF. The CDR3 coding sequence is TGCAGCGTTTACCAGGGGGGCATGTACGAGCAGTACTTC. The chain recombines TRBV29-1 with TRBJ2-7; tentative D call: TRBD1 (7 bases). With 5 bases removed from V and 4 bases from J, the gap between germline ends came to 15 bases. Germline values: CDR1 SQVTM, CDR2 ANQGSEA. The CDR3 is made up of 13 amino acids.

In this sample, this clonotype turned up many times. The rearrangement joins TRBV7-2 to TRBJ2-7; D not certain. This CDR3 has 14 amino acids. Between the trimmed V and J ends, which lost 1 base and 6 bases, there was a span of 13 bases. In germline, CDR1 is SGHTA, CDR2 FQGNSA. In DNA form, the CDR3 reads TGTGCCAGCAGCTTAGGAGGTAGGGCCTCCGAGCAGTACTTC. Amino acids: CASSLGGRASEQYF.

This clonotype showed up just a few times. The chain recombines TRBV6-1 with TRBJ1-4; D not certain. This CDR3 region has 13 residues. Trimming took off 10 bases at V and 2 bases at J, with 11 bases between the two ends. Germline CDR1 MNHNS, CDR2 SASEGT. The DNA of the CDR3 is TGTGCCACAAGCCGGACTACTAATGAAAAACTGTTTTTT. Amino acids: CATSRTTNEKLFF.

This clonotype came up many times. The chain employs TRBV5-1 and TRBJ2-1; 7 bases are a match to TRBD2. Trimming removed 1 base from V and 7 bases from J; junction bases left unmatched: 8. The CDR3 has 15 residues. The germline V gene encodes CDR1 SGHRS and CDR2 YFSETQ. The CDR3 here is CASSLMSGIENEQFF. The CDR3 DNA reads TGCGCCAGCAGCTTGATGAGCGGGATTGAAAATGAGCAGTTCTTC.

This clonotype was seen at least ten times. The chain joins TRBV4-3 to TRBJ2-2, with D unresolved. The germline CDR1 and CDR2 sequences are LGHNA and YSLEER. Trimming took off 4 bases at V and 4 bases at J, with 10 bases between the two ends. The CDR3 spans 14 residues. The CDR3 loop reads CASSPRPATGELFF. In DNA form, the CDR3 reads TGCGCCAGCAGCCCTAGGCCAGCCACCGGGGAGCTGTTTTTT.

This clonotype appeared many times. CDR3 residues: CASSLKSRGGNEQFF. In DNA form, the CDR3 reads TGTGCCAGCAGCTTGAAGTCCAGGGGGGGAAATGAGCAGTTCTTC. This chain connects TRBV5-6 to TRBJ2-1; perhaps D is TRBD1 or TRBD2 (7 bases each). This CDR3 contains 15 residues. The germline V gene encodes CDR1 SGHDT and CDR2 YYEEEE. V was cut by 1 base and J by 7 bases, with 15 bases left in between.

This clonotype was seen a few times. The chain links TRBV3-1 to TRBJ2-3; D is unresolved. Germline CDR1 reads LGHDT; CDR2 reads YNNKEL (reference sequence). The length of the CDR3 is 14 residues. Trimming stripped 1 base from V and 3 bases from J, with 8 bases between. Here the CDR3 reads CASSQVSHTDTQYF. The DNA for the CDR3 is TGTGCCAGCAGCCAAGTCAGCCATACAGATACGCAGTATTTT.

In its sample, this clonotype was seen many times. V usage is TRBV5-1 and J usage is TRBJ2-3, with no clear D. The V and J ends lost 6 bases and 2 bases respectively, with 10 bases between them. The CDR3 runs to 13 residues. Germline CDR1 reads SGHRS; CDR2 reads YFSETQ. CDR3 amino acids: CASTESNTDTQYF. In nucleotides, the CDR3 is TGCGCCAGCACCGAGTCTAACACAGATACGCAGTATTTT.

This clonotype has only a few counts. The rearrangement uses TRBV20-1 and TRBJ2-7; 9 nucleotides align to TRBD2. Germline assignment: CDR1 DFQATT and CDR2 SNEGSKA (reference sequence). The CDR3 extends over 14 amino acids. V lost 6 bases to trimming and J lost 4 bases; unmatched junction nucleotides: 10. CDR3 nucleotide sequence: TGCAGTGCCACCCGGGAGGGACTAGCTTACGAGCAGTACTTC. Its translation is CSATREGLAYEQYF.

This clonotype was seen repeatedly, ten times or more. V and J are TRBV3-1 and TRBJ1-2; a possible D gene is TRBD1 (6 bases). Germline V gene lookup returns CDR1 LGHDT and CDR2 YNNKEL (reference sequence). The length of the CDR3 is 12 residues. The V end was cut by 4 bases, the J end by 8 bases, with 11 bases between. The CDR3 reads CASSRNREGYTF. The CDR3, as DNA: TGTGCCAGCAGCCGGAACAGGGAGGGCTACACCTTC.

As regards this clonotype: Given the absence of the conserved phenylalanine or tryptophan at the CDR3 end, a read error is likely. The chain couples TRBV29-1 to TRBJ2-7; perhaps TRBD2 as D (5 bases). The length of the CDR3 is 11 residues. CDR1 and CDR2 from the germline V gene are SQVTM and ANQGSEA. V was cut by 7 bases and J by 4 bases, with 11 bases left in between. The CDR3 is CSAQSGYEQYS. The CDR3 coding sequence is TGCAGCGCCCAGAGCGGATACGAGCAGTACTCC.

The chain is built from TRBV5-6 and TRBJ1-6; 7 nucleotides match TRBD1. Germline V gene lookup returns CDR1 SGHDT and CDR2 YYEEEE. This CDR3 comprises 14 residues. J gave up 9 bases and V 5 bases, and 8 bases lay outside the gene matches. The CDR3 loop reads CASSQDRVLSPLHF. The CDR3 DNA reads TGTGCCAGCAGTCAAGACAGGGTACTTTCACCCCTCCACTTT.

This clonotype occurred many times. The chain is built from TRBV28 and TRBJ1-5, with D possibly being TRBD1 (5 bases). In germline, CDR1 is MDHEN, CDR2 SYDVKM. Trimming left V 3 bases short and J 7 bases short, with 16 bases between. CDR3 size: 15 residues. The CDR3 loop reads CASSLVRGSGQPQHF. CDR3 nucleotides: TGTGCCAGCAGTTTGGTGAGGGGTTCGGGCCAGCCCCAGCATTTT.

This clonotype was picked up a small number of times. The CDR3 nucleotides read TGCAGTGCCAACACAGGGGGAGCTCAGCCCCAGCATTTT. Amino acid sequence: CSANTGGAQPQHF. The chain is built from TRBV20-1 and TRBJ1-5; 8 nucleotides line up with TRBD1. This CDR3 spans 13 amino acids. Trimming at V came to 6 bases and at J to 6 bases, leaving 7 bases not matched to a gene. CDR1 and CDR2 from the germline V gene are DFQATT and SNEGSKA (reference sequence).

The chain is built from TRBV29-1 and TRBJ2-5, with TRBD2 matching over 9 bases. This CDR3 is 13 amino acids long. CDR1 is SQVTM and CDR2 is ANQGSEA in the germline V gene. V shed 6 bases and J 0 bases; nucleotides not matched to a gene: 2. The CDR3 reads CSVIAGDQETQYF. For the CDR3, the DNA is TGCAGCGTCATAGCGGGAGACCAAGAGACCCAGTACTTC.

The CDR3 here is CASSPRPTGNEQYF. DNA for the CDR3: TGTGCCAGCAGTCCCCGACCCACCGGGAACGAGCAGTACTTC. The chain employs TRBV27 and TRBJ2-7; tentatively, D is TRBD2 (5 bases). This CDR3 is built from 14 residues. Germline V gives CDR1 MNHEY, CDR2 SMNVEV (reference sequence). Trimming cost V 5 bases and J 5 bases, with 16 bases left between them.

This clonotype appeared a few times. CDR3 residues: CASSRGDNVHTGELFF. The CDR3 nucleotides are TGCGCCAGCAGCAGGGGTGATAATGTTCACACCGGGGAGCTGTTTTTT. The rearrangement uses TRBV4-3 and TRBJ2-2, with D maybe TRBD1 (5 bases). Germline lookup yields CDR1 LGHNA and CDR2 YSLEER. V lost 5 bases and J 3 bases, leaving 16 bases between the germline ends. CDR3 length: 16 residues.